This TCR beta chain was documented in a study of blood T cell repertoires in COVID-19. Across the study: Sample material is recorded as cDNA or gDNA derived from T cells, B-cell-depleted T cells, or PBMCs.

Participants, about 18 to 90 years old, spanned around 26 US areas. Assignments of participants to cohorts depended upon their own reported clinical history. Recovered status applied to Cohort 3 donors who had two consecutive negative PCRs. It also applied to those with clearance or with symptom resolution. Measured with immunoSEQ multiplex PCR; TCRdb has only the in-frame clones, and not every one. The sample contains a few hundred thousand clones, roughly 88% of which appear only once. The source is a man aged 25 to 40 who had recovered from COVID-19. Sequencing was carried out using PBMCs or T cells enriched from blood (not recorded which).

CDR3 residues: CASSPDLASNEQFF. The CDR3 nucleotides are TGCGCCAGCAGCCCGGACCTAGCCTCCAATGAGCAGTTCTTC. The chain has TRBV5-1 and TRBJ2-1, with D maybe TRBD2 (5 bases). Trimming took off 4 bases at V and 6 bases at J, with 14 bases between the two ends. Germline-derived CDR1 and CDR2 are SGHRS and YFSETQ. The CDR3 has 14 amino acids.